This T cell receptor (beta chain) emerged from a study of T cell responses to AZD1222 COVID-19 vaccine (dated by TCRdb to the early 2020s). Turning to the overall study: AZD1222 recipients whose second dose came at about 4 weeks and those whose second dose came at about 12 weeks were combined into one group, since spike-specific TCR depth and breadth did not differ between the two schedules. A total of over 230 trial participants underwent TCR sequencing, of whom 207 had received two doses of AZD1222 and around 26 had received two doses of the MenACWY control vaccine. Trial participants were enrolled by age into subgroups of 18-55, 56-69 and 70-plus years, and about 150, 27 and 61 TCR-sequenced participants, respectively, were included in these subgroups. The full study reports these points: The 56-69-year group was small, and its depth increase did not reach significance, likely because of low power. Because no day 14 peak-response samples were available, repertoires were characterized only after the peak T cell response. Vaccine-associated CD4 TCRs spanned the whole spike protein, with dominant responses in regions 160-218 and 743-854. After two AZD1222 doses, spike-specific TCR breadth and depth were significantly higher than at day 0 and than in MenACWY recipients. Nearly half of unique spike-specific TCRs reportedly recognized epitopes outside regions mutated in the B.1.351 and B.1.1.7 variants. Conclusions about previously exposed vaccinees were limited because only six AZD1222 recipients were SARS-CoV-2 seropositive at baseline. Participants were mostly white British, with more females than males. The authors suggested clonal diversity may have been underestimated.

With regard to this clone: There is no known antigen for this receptor. It has no much larger one-base neighbor in the sample; base qualities were not kept.

The CDR3 regions of human TCRbeta chains were subjected to immunosequencing. The authors' pipeline ran thus. Repertoire TCRs were matched against a reference library of SARS-CoV-2-specific TCRs generated with the MIRA antigen-specificity platform. Breadth was defined as the fraction of unique TCRs that were SARS-CoV-2-associated. Depth was defined as the fraction of total T cells that were SARS-CoV-2-associated. Using the MIRA data, every spike-specific TCR was mapped to the spike region that the TCR reacted to and assigned to either a CD4 or a CD8 class. Log10-transformed breadth and depth values were compared by one-way ANOVA with Sidak's multiple comparisons tests. TCRdb took over this immuneACCESS table, retaining in-frame rearrangements with V and J assigned. Such tables are incomplete; in checked studies, under half of the missing clones stem from an unresolved V gene, and the remainder is unexplained. The DNA gave D and trimming, while V, J and clone size come from that table. This sample comprises some 190,000 clones, 80% to 90% of them detected only once. The ten largest clones capture 7.7% of the sample.

The intended sense of this specimen's time point label: baseline before first vaccination. Vaccinee samples were obtained from the UK trials COV001 and COV002, which included a single-blind randomized controlled phase 2/3 trial of AZD1222 (ChAdOx1 nCoV-19) in healthy adults. Trial participant PBMC samples were collected at day 0 and day 28 after the second dose for TCRbeta chain sequencing. The sequences come from peripheral blood, collected on day 0 of AZD1222 vaccination. This TCR came from an adult in good health.

The CDR3 reads as follows: CASSLGGRVTEAFF. The nucleotides are TGCGCCAGCAGCTTGGGTGGCAGGGTAACTGAAGCTTTCTTT. The rearrangement joined TRBV5-1 to TRBJ1-1; 5 matching bases give a weak D call of TRBD1. At the junction V is shortened by 0 bases and J by 5 bases, with 11 bases in between. Including cysteine and phenylalanine, the CDR3 has 14 amino acids. Only the CDR3 portion is preserved as DNA: 42 bases, with reading frame beginning at the first base. The germline V gene encodes CDR1 SGHRS and CDR2 YFSETQ.